This entry features one T cell receptor (beta chain) sequence. Its antigen is still unknown. These data come from a study of CD8+CD57+ T cells in acquired aplastic anemia. Study results and caveats: Common to patients and controls were roughly 30 CD8+ CDR3 sequences.

CDR1 is DFQATT, CDR2 SNEGSKA, per germline (reference sequence). V dropped 5 bases and J dropped 0; count of bases not matched to a gene: 5. The CDR3 is made up of 14 amino acids. Sequenced patients had shown CD8+CD57+ cell expansion by flow cytometry. Genomic DNA was employed as the template in profiling TCR beta VDJ and CDR3. MiXCR, applied by TCRdb to the reads, yields one record per CDR3 protein. The sample holds approximately 95,000 distinct CDR3 sequences, approximately 73% seen once. The origin of this receptor is a human donor with aplastic anemia. The J gene is TRBJ2-7, the V gene TRBV20-1; 9 bases fit TRBD1. Source material: sorted CD4+, CD8+, or CD8+CD57+ T cells (not recorded which) from PBMCs. CDR3 in amino acids: CSAYGQGSSYEQYF. The CDR3 nucleotides are TGCAGTGCTTATGGACAGGGGTCCTCCTACGAGCAGTACTTC.